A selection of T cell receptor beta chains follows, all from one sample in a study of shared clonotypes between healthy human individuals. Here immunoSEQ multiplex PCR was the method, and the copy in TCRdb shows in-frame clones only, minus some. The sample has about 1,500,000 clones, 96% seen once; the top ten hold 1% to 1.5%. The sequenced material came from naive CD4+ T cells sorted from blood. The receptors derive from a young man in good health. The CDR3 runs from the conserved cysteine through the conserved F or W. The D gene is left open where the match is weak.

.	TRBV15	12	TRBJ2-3	CATKRATDTQYF	TGTGCCACCAAAAGGGCCACAGATACGCAGTATTTT
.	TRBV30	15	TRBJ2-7	CAWSVLIQGWDEQYF	TGTGCCTGGAGTGTACTAATTCAGGGATGGGACGAGCAGTACTTC
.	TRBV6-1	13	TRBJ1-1	CASSEDARIKAFF	TGTGCCAGCAGTGAAGACGCCCGGATAAAAGCTTTCTTT
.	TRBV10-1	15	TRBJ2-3	CASSESGVRPDTQYF	TGCGCCAGCAGTGAGTCTGGGGTGAGACCAGATACGCAGTATTTT
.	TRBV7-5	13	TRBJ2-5	CARSFSGRETQYF	TGTGCCAGAAGCTTCTCGGGAAGGGAGACCCAGTACTTC
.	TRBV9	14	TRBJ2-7	CASSVEGQTYEQYF	TGTGCCAGCAGCGTAGAGGGCCAGACCTACGAGCAGTACTTC
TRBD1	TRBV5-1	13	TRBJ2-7	CASGTAPEGEQYF	TGCGCCAGCGGGACAGCCCCAGAGGGCGAGCAGTACTTC
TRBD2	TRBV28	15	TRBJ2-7	CASSLGASGREEQYF	TGTGCCAGCAGTTTAGGGGCTAGCGGGAGGGAAGAGCAGTACTTC
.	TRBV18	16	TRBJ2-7	CASSLTVGAGAYEQYF	TGTGCCAGCTCACTGACGGTTGGGGCTGGGGCCTACGAGCAGTACTTC
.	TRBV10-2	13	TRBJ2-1	CASSDFLTNEQFF	TGCGCCAGCAGTGATTTCCTGACCAATGAGCAGTTCTTC